These 20 T cell receptor beta chains were sequenced from one sample in a study of T cells after yellow fever vaccination. TCRdb recomputed calls from the 5' RACE reads with MiXCR, one row per CDR3 protein. Of about 430,000 distinct CDR3 sequences listed, 18% were seen once; the top ten hold roughly a sixth. Material: PBMCs, obtained before the yellow fever booster vaccination. Every receptor here comes from a man aged 18-30 years who received the YFV17D yellow fever vaccine.

This clonotype turned up a few times. The CDR3 region has the DNA TGTGCCAGCAGCAAAGTTGGGGGCGATACGCAGTATTTT. Its protein is CASSKVGGDTQYF. The chain links TRBV21-1 to TRBJ2-3; the tabulated D call, TRBD1, remains unverified against the DNA. TRBV21-1 is described as a pseudogene. This CDR3 region has 13 residues.

This chain connects TRBV12-3 or TRBV12-4 to TRBJ1-5; D is ambiguous. Trimming removed 10 bases from V and 3 bases from J, with 13 bases in between. The CDR3 consists of 13 residues. DNA for the CDR3: TGTGCCACCGCCTGGGTTCTCAATCAGCCCCAGCATTTT. Protein product: CATAWVLNQPQHF.

This clonotype was seen only a few times. The chain couples TRBV6-6 to TRBJ2-5; D unclear. The germline CDR1 and CDR2 sequences are MNHNY and SVGAGI (reference sequence). V was cut by 0 bases and J by 1 base, with 6 bases left in between. This CDR3 has 14 amino acids. As DNA, the CDR3 is TGTGCCAGCAGTTACTCGCAGATCCAAGAGACCCAGTACTTC. The encoded protein is CASSYSQIQETQYF.

This clonotype came up many times. The chain combines TRBV4-1 with TRBJ2-1, with D possibly being TRBD1 or TRBD2 (5 bases each). CDR3 length: 15 amino acids. V was cut by 3 bases and J by 5 bases, with 14 bases left in between. Germline loops: CDR1 MGHRA, CDR2 YSYEKL. For the CDR3, the DNA is TGCGCCAGCAGCCACACACGGGACCCAAACAATGAGCAGTTCTTC. As protein: CASSHTRDPNNEQFF.

This chain links TRBV12-3 or TRBV12-4 with TRBJ1-1; TRBD1 might be the D (6 bases). V was clipped by 6 bases and J by 1 base, with 12 bases between them. This CDR3 spans 14 amino acids. DNA for the CDR3: TGTGCCAGCAGCACGACAGGCTCGAACACTGAAGCTTTCTTT. Translation: CASSTTGSNTEAFF.

The genes are TRBV18 and TRBJ2-3; 7 bases line up with TRBD1. V dropped 1 base and J dropped 8; count of bases not matched to a gene: 0. From germline, CDR1 is KGHSH and CDR2 LQKENI. The CDR3 length is 12 residues. The CDR3 spells CASSPQGATQYF. The CDR3 nucleotides read TGTGCCAGCTCACCACAGGGGGCTACGCAGTATTTT.

In this sample, this clonotype turned up a few times. The CDR3 DNA reads as TGTGCCATCAGCGCCCTGAGCGGTTCGAGAGATACGCAGTATTTT. Translation: CAISALSGSRDTQYF. V usage is TRBV10-3 and J usage is TRBJ2-3; TRBD2 might be the D (5 bases). Germline-derived CDR1 and CDR2 are ENHRY and SYGVKD. V was clipped by 6 bases and J by 5 bases, with 18 bases between them. CDR3 length: 15 residues.

This chain connects TRBV27 to TRBJ1-1, with D perhaps TRBD1 (5 bases). CDR1 is MNHEY, CDR2 SMNVEV, per germline (reference sequence). Trimming left V 8 bases short and J 2 bases short, with 12 bases between. This CDR3 comprises 13 residues. This chain's CDR3 is CASHGALNTEAFF. CDR3 in DNA: TGTGCCAGCCACGGGGCGCTCAACACTGAAGCTTTCTTT.

This clonotype has at least ten counts. The gene calls are TRBV18 and TRBJ1-1, with D tentatively TRBD1 (5 bases). V lost 3 bases and J lost 5, with 13 bases in between. The germline V gene encodes CDR1 KGHSH and CDR2 LQKENI. The CDR3 totals 14 residues. This CDR3 reads CASSPSRGGTEAFF. The CDR3 DNA reads as TGTGCCAGCTCACCTTCTAGGGGCGGGACTGAAGCTTTCTTT.

This clonotype was counted only a few times. The chain has TRBV29-1 and TRBJ1-1, with D tentatively TRBD1 (6 bases). The V gene lost 7 bases and the J gene lost 0 bases, with 12 bases spanning the gap. Germline CDR1 SQVTM, CDR2 ANQGSEA. This CDR3 is built from 13 residues. CDR3 loop: CSGQEHMNTEAFF. The CDR3 DNA is TGCAGCGGACAGGAACATATGAACACTGAAGCTTTCTTT.

This clonotype was seen a few times. The chain combines TRBV20-1 with TRBJ2-3; TRBD2 matches at 8 bases. The trim removed 0 bases at V and 1 base at J, leaving 3 bases unmatched. There are 15 residues in the CDR3. CDR1 is DFQATT and CDR2 is SNEGSKA in the germline V gene (reference sequence). CDR3 in DNA: TGCAGTGCTAGAGAGTCGCGGGGGGGCACAGATACGCAGTATTTT. Translation: CSARESRGGTDTQYF.

In its sample, this clonotype was seen a few times. The chain combines TRBV7-9 with TRBJ2-2; 10 nucleotides agree with TRBD1. The CDR3 has 17 amino acids. Germline CDR1 is SEHNR and CDR2 is FQNEAQ (reference sequence). V gave up 5 bases and J gave up 3 bases; unmatched junction bases: 9. The CDR3 DNA sequence: TGTGCCAGCAGCACAGATCCCGGGACAGGGGACACCGGGGAGCTGTTTTTT. Protein: CASSTDPGTGDTGELFF.

This clonotype has a single count. The chain recombines TRBV19 with TRBJ1-1; perhaps TRBD1 as D (5 bases). Germline V gene data show CDR1 as LNHDA and CDR2 as SQIVND (reference sequence). The CDR3 length is 14 residues. The V gene lost 3 bases and the J gene lost 6 bases, with 14 bases spanning the gap. The CDR3 loop reads CASSIWGVSAEAFF. The CDR3, as DNA: TGTGCCAGTAGTATTTGGGGGGTAAGCGCTGAAGCTTTCTTT.

J is TRBJ2-7 and V is TRBV29-1; D unclear. V lost 2 bases and J 2 bases, leaving 13 bases between the germline ends. This CDR3 region has 14 residues. Looked up from germline, CDR1 is SQVTM and CDR2 is ANQGSEA. CDR3: CSVESFTRTYEQYV. CDR3 DNA sequence: TGCAGCGTTGAAAGTTTTACTCGAACCTACGAGCAGTACGTC.

This rearrangement joins TRBV9 to TRBJ2-1, with 7 positions matching TRBD1. V gave up 0 bases and J gave up 2 bases; unmatched junction bases: 2. The CDR3 covers 15 residues. CDR1 and CDR2 from the germline V gene are SGDLS and YYNGEE. The CDR3 loop reads CASSVGQGAYNEQFF. The CDR3 DNA follows: TGTGCCAGCAGCGTAGGACAGGGCGCCTACAATGAGCAGTTCTTC.

The chain has TRBV9 and TRBJ2-2, with 8 nucleotides matching TRBD2. V lost 0 bases and J lost 8; bases outside the gene matches: 6. The CDR3 extends over 15 amino acids. CDR1 and CDR2 from the germline V gene are SGDLS and YYNGEE. As DNA, the CDR3 is TGTGCCAGCAGCGTAGGGGTAGCGGGGAATGGGGAGCTGTTTTTT. It is translated as CASSVGVAGNGELFF.

This sequence joins TRBV12-3 or TRBV12-4 and TRBJ1-5, with unresolved D. The ends were cut back, 7 bases at V and 3 bases at J, with 16 bases in the middle. This CDR3 contains 15 residues. CDR3 nucleotides: TGTGCCAGCACCCCTGGCCGACTCGACAATCAGCCCCAGCATTTT. It translates to CASTPGRLDNQPQHF.

The chain carries TRBV7-9 and TRBJ2-1; possibly TRBD1 or TRBD2 for D (5 bases each). V was pared by 4 bases and J by 10 bases, with 14 bases between. Germline V gene sequence: CDR1 SEHNR, CDR2 FQNEAQ (reference sequence). This CDR3 spans 13 amino acids. The CDR3 coding sequence is TGTGCCAGCAGCTCCCGGGGCCTTCGGGAGCAGTTCTTC. Protein product: CASSSRGLREQFF.

The chain links TRBV7-9 to TRBJ2-7, with a tentative D call TRBD2 (6 bases). The V and J ends lost 4 bases and 7 bases respectively, with 17 bases between them. CDR1 is SEHNR, CDR2 FQNEAQ, per germline (reference sequence). The CDR3 extends over 14 amino acids. The chain's CDR3 is CASSSTGVVGEQYF. For the CDR3, the DNA is TGTGCCAGCAGCTCGACGGGGGTAGTTGGGGAGCAGTACTTC.

This clonotype was observed at least ten times. V is TRBV19 and J is TRBJ1-5; TRBD1 aligns across 7 bases. Trimming at V came to 3 bases and at J to 1 base, leaving 6 bases not matched to a gene. The CDR3 is 16 residues long. In germline, CDR1 is LNHDA, CDR2 SQIVND (reference sequence). CDR3 coding DNA: TGTGCCAGTAGTATCCTTCTCAGGGGGAGCAATCAGCCCCAGCATTTT. Translating it yields CASSILLRGSNQPQHF.